Detailed here is one T cell receptor (beta chain). Its target is unknown. These data are taken from a study of blood T cells in healthy people across ages. Together with a sample-barcoded 5' primer, a J-beta primer mix was included in a second PCR lasting about 7 to 11 cycles. In TCRdb, the 5' RACE reads were re-called with MiXCR into one record per CDR3 protein. Of around 780,000 distinct CDR3 sequences in the sample, around 50% were seen once. Germline CDR1 and CDR2: SGHRS and YFSETQ. Trimming left V 4 bases short and J 2 bases short, with 12 bases between. This CDR3 is 14 amino acids long. Overall study findings and caveats: Greater diversity and more naive CD4+ cells were seen in long-lived donors than in aged donors.

The V gene is TRBV5-1, the J gene TRBJ1-1; no clear D gene. The sequence was collected from a man aged 40-49 years in good health. The specimen was blood. The DNA for the CDR3 is TGCGCCAGCAGCCCATCGGAGGATAACACTGAAGCTTTCTTT. Translated, it gives CASSPSEDNTEAFF. Using reference TRBV5-1 and TRBJ1-1 for the parts outside the CDR3, the full variable domain is KAGVTQTPRYLIKTRGQQVTLSCSPISGHRSVSWYQQTPGQGLQFLFEYFSETQRNKGNFPGRFSGRQFSNSRSEMNVSTLELGDSALYLCASSPSEDNTEAFFGQGTRLTVV.